This T cell receptor beta chain was obtained from a study of identifying expanded T cells in peripheral blood (dated by TCRdb to between 2018 and 2020). In the study overall: Four technical replicates, made by sequencing separate aliquots from the same pool of genomic DNA, were compared pairwise.

V is pruned by 3 bases and J by 4 bases, leaving 7 bases of the junction without a gene match. In the germline V gene, CDR1 corresponds to SGHRS and CDR2 to YFSETQ. From the cysteine through the phenylalanine, the CDR3 covers 15 amino acids. The DNA shown is the 45-base CDR3, in frame from base 1. TCRbeta CDR3 regions were profiled by bias-controlled multiplex PCR amplification of genomic DNA with the immunoSEQ Assay. Per the source publication's procedure: To quantify the absolute abundance of each unique TCRbeta CDR3 region, the sequences were collapsed and filtered. Differential abundance was tested with two models: a binomial (Fisher-equivalent) model and a beta-binomial model that adds time-dependent variance fitted from healthy donors. Clones with fewer than 5 combined templates were removed, and differential abundance was called for clones with a Benjamini-Hochberg FDR below 0.01. Using the form v = (b*log(k)+a)^2, the beta-binomial variance was modeled as a function of the total template count across the two samples. TCRdb mirrors the immuneACCESS table, restricted to in-frame sequences. Some clones are absent from its copies; in checked studies, under half trace to an unresolved V gene, and the reason for the others is unknown. V, J and clone size were drawn from that table, and D and trimming were deduced from the DNA. This sample is represented by tens of thousands of clones; approximately 86% of them were singletons. 5.5% to 7% of the sample belongs to the ten largest clones.

Points on this clone: What this receptor recognizes is not known. Base qualities are not at hand, and no much larger clone is one base apart.

During the collection period, no infections or other immune events were recorded for the healthy donors. To calibrate time-dependent variance in a beta-binomial model of T-cell clone differential abundance, blood repertoires from healthy donors were used as a training cohort. The training cohort included 10 healthy donors, of whom 3 were female and 7 were male. An age range of about 25 to 64 years, with an average of roughly 40 years, was recorded for the donors. Whole blood was collected from each healthy donor at three time points spaced about 14 days apart and obtained from a commercial supplier. For immunosequencing, genomic DNA was extracted from whole blood that had not been sorted. What the study reported, not specific to this receptor: About 1.1 differentially abundant clones were flagged by the binomial model between technical replicates, whereas about 15 and 19 were flagged over around two weeks and four weeks, respectively. Variance in clone template counts between two-week samples significantly increased with total template count across all healthy donors. The authors expected that over much longer intervals, such as months to years, biological variance in healthy repertoires might increase even further. The beta-binomial model significantly reduced the number of clones called differentially abundant and the false-positive rate across all healthy-donor time intervals.

This clonotype originated in a person aged 18-70 years in good health. Sequenced input: blood. The V gene is TRBV5-1 and the J gene is TRBJ1-1, and 9 junction bases match TRBD1. The CDR3 region reads CASSSTGQGSTEAFF. Read as DNA, the sequence is TGCGCCAGCAGCTCAACTGGACAGGGGAGCACTGAAGCTTTCTTT.